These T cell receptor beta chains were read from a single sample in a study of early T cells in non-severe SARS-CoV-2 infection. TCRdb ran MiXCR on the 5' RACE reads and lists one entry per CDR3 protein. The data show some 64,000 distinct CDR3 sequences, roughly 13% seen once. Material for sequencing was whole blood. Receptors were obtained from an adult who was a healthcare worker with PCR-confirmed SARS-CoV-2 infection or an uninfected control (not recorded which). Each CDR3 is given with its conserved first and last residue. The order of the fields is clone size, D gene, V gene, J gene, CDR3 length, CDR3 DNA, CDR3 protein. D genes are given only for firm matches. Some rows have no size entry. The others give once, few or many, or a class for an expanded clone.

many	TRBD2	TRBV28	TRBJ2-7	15	TGTGCCAGCAGCCCCATGGGGACTAGATTGTACGAGCAGTACTTC	CASSPMGTRLYEQYF
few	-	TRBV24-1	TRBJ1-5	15	TGTGCCACCAGTGATCCCAGCGGTGGCAATCAGCCCCAGCATTTT	CATSDPSGGNQPQHF
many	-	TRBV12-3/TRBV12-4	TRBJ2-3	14	TGTGCCAGCAGTTCCCGACTAGGAACAGATACGCAGTATTTT	CASSSRLGTDTQYF
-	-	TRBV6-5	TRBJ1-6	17	TGTGCCAGCAGTGCATCGACAATCCAGGAGCTGGATTCACCCCTCCACTTT	CASSASTIQELDSPLHF
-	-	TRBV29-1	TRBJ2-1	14	TGCAGCGTGGAAGCGGGTGGAGGGCTTCACGAGCAGTTCTTC	CSVEAGGGLHEQFF
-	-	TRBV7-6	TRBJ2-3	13	TGTGCCAGCAGCCCCCCCAGGGGAGATACGCAGTATTTT	CASSPPRGDTQYF
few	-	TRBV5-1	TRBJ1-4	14	TGCGCCAGCAGCCCCGGGACAACTAATGAAAAACTGTTTTTT	CASSPGTTNEKLFF
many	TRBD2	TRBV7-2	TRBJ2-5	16	TGTGCCAGCAGCTTAATGTGGGCGGGAGAAAAAAAGACCCAGTACTTC	CASSLMWAGEKKTQYF
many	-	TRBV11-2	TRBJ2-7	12	TGTGCCAGCAAAAGGGGCTCCTACGAGCAGTACTTC	CASKRGSYEQYF
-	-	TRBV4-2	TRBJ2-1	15	TGTGCCAGCAGCCCCTTCCCGGGGCAGGCCGATGAGCAGTTCTTC	CASSPFPGQADEQFF
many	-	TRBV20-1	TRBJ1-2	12	TGCAGTGCTAGCCAAGGGAAGTATGGCTACACCTTC	CSASQGKYGYTF
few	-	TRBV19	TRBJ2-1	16	TGTGCCAGTAGGCTTCGAGGGGCGCGGGTCACCAATGAGCAGTTCTTC	CASRLRGARVTNEQFF
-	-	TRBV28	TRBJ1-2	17	TGTGCCAGCACAAGTCGCGGGACCAAAGAAGCTAACTATGGCTACACCTTC	CASTSRGTKEANYGYTF
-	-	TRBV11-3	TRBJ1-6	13	TGTGCCAGCAGCTTAGTACCGAGCTCACCCCTCCACTTT	CASSLVPSSPLHF
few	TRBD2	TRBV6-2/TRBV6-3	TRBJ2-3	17	TGTGCCAGCAGTTACTCAGCCAGCGGGAGGGCCACAGATACGCAGTATTTT	CASSYSASGRATDTQYF
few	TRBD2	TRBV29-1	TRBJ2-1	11	TGCAGCGTTGGCACTAGCGGGAGAGAGTTCTTC	CSVGTSGREFF
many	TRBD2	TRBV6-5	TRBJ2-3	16	TGTGCCAGCAGTGGACTAGCGGGAATTAGCACAGATACGCAGTATTTT	CASSGLAGISTDTQYF
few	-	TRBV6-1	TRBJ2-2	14	TGTGCCAGCAGTGAATTATCGACCACCGGGGAGCTGTTTTTT	CASSELSTTGELFF
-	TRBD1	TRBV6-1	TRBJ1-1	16	TGTGCCAGCAGTGAAGCTACAGGACAGGGGCACACTGAAGCTTTCTTT	CASSEATGQGHTEAFF
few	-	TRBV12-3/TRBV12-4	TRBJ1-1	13	TGTGCCAGCAGTTTGAGGGAGGACACTGAAGCTTTCTTT	CASSLREDTEAFF
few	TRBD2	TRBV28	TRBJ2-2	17	TGTGCCAGCAGTCCCCGCGGACTAGCGGGAAATACCGGGGAGCTGTTTTTT	CASSPRGLAGNTGELFF
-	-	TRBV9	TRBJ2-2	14	TGTGCCAGCAGCGTAGAACAGAACACCGGGGAGCTGTTTTTT	CASSVEQNTGELFF
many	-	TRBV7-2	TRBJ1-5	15	TGTGCCAGCAGCTTAGGAGTGGGCGGGGATCAGCCCCAGCATTTT	CASSLGVGGDQPQHF
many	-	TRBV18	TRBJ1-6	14	TGTGCCAGCTCACCCCGGGACACCAATTCACCCCTCCACTTT	CASSPRDTNSPLHF
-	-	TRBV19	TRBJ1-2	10	TGTGCCACCCGGGGATCTGGCTACACCTTC	CATRGSGYTF
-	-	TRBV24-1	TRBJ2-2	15	TGTGCCACCAGTGATGGACTCGCGAACACCGGGGAGCTGTTTTTT	CATSDGLANTGELFF
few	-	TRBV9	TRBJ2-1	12	TGTGCCAGCAGCGTAGCTGGGAATGAGCAGTTCTTC	CASSVAGNEQFF
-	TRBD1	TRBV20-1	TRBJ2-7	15	TGCAGTGCTTCTGACAGGGCAAGGAGCGCCTACGAGCAGTACTTC	CSASDRARSAYEQYF
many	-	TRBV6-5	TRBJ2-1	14	TGTGCCAGCAGTTACGAGGGGCTGAGGAATGAGCAGTTCTTC	CASSYEGLRNEQFF
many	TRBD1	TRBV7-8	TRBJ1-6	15	TGTGCCAGCAGCTTAGGGACAGGGGTTGGTTCACCCCTCCACTTT	CASSLGTGVGSPLHF
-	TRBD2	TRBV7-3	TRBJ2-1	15	TGTGCCAGCAGCCCACTAGCGGGCCGTTACAATGAGCAGTTCTTC	CASSPLAGRYNEQFF
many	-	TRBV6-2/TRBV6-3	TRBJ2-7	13	TGTGCCCATAAGGAGGGTTTCTCCTACGAGCAGTACTTC	CAHKEGFSYEQYF
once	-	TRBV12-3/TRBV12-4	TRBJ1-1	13	TGTGCCAGCAGTTTTGGCAGGGATACTGAAGCTTTCTTT	CASSFGRDTEAFF
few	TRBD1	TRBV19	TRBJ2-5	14	TGTGCCAGTGCCGGGACAGGCATACAAGAGACCCAGTACTTC	CASAGTGIQETQYF
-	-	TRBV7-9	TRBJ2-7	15	TGTGCCAGCAGCTCCGGGACCCGTTTCCAATACGAGCAGTACTTC	CASSSGTRFQYEQYF
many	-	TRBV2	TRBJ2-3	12	TGTGCCGGCGGGACTTCTGCAGATACGCAGTATTTT	CAGGTSADTQYF
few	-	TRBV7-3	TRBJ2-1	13	TGTGCCAGCAGTCCCCGCCCGGGTAATGAGCAGTTCTTC	CASSPRPGNEQFF
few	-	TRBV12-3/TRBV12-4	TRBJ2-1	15	TGTGCCAGCAGTTTCACAGAGGGAAGATACAATGAGCAGTTCTTC	CASSFTEGRYNEQFF
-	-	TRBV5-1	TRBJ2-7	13	TGCGCCAGCAGCTTGGTACGGGCCTACGAGCAGTACTTC	CASSLVRAYEQYF
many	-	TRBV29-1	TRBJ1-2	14	TGCAGCGTCGGAAGCAGGGATCCGGACTATGGCTACACCTTC	CSVGSRDPDYGYTF
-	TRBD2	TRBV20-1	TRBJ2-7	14	TGCAGTGCTAGAGTGCGAGCGGGAGCGTACGAGCAGTACTTC	CSARVRAGAYEQYF
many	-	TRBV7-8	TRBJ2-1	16	TGTGCCAGCAGCTCCCCTCGGACCAGCTCCTACAATGAGCAGTTCTTC	CASSSPRTSSYNEQFF
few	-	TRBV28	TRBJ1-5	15	TGTGCCAGCAGTTTGGCCATCGGTGGCAATCAGCCCCAGCATTTT	CASSLAIGGNQPQHF
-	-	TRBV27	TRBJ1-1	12	TGTGCCAGCAGTTCGTTTGGGGGGATAGCTTTCTTT	CASSSFGGIAFF
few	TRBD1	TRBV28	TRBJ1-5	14	TGTGCCAGCAGACGCCGGACAGGCCTTTATCCCCAGCATTTT	CASRRRTGLYPQHF
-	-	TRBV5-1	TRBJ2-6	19	TGCGCCAGCAGCCTAACCGACGTTAGACAGACCTCTGGGGCCAACGTCCTGACTTTC	CASSLTDVRQTSGANVLTF
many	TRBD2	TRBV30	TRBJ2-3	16	TGTGCCTGGAGTGGTACTAGCGGGATTAGTACAGATACGCAGTATTTT	CAWSGTSGISTDTQYF
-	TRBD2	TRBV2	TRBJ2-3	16	TGTGCCAGCAGGGCCCGGACTAGCGGTCTCACAGATACGCAGTATTTT	CASRARTSGLTDTQYF
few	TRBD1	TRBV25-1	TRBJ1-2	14	TGTGCCAGCAGTTACACAGGGGCCTTGTTTGGCTACACCTTC	CASSYTGALFGYTF
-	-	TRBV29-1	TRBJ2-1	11	TGCAGCGTTGAAGATACCGGTGAGCAGTTCTTC	CSVEDTGEQFF
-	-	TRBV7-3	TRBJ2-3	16	TGTGCCAGCAGCTTAGGCTCACGCCCTTACACAGATACGCAGTATTTT	CASSLGSRPYTDTQYF
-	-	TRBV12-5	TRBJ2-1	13	TGTGCTAGTGGTTCTACAGGGCTAGGTGAGCAGTTCTTC	CASGSTGLGEQFF
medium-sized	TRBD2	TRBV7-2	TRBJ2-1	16	TGTGCCAGCAGCCTGGGACTAGCGGGCGTGTACAATGAGCAGTTCTTC	CASSLGLAGVYNEQFF
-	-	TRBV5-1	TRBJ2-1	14	TGCGCCAGCAGCATACAGGGAGGAGCAAACGAGCAGTTCTTC	CASSIQGGANEQFF
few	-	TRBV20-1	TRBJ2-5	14	TGCAGTGCTACCGTCGGGGACCAACAAGAGACCCAGTACTTC	CSATVGDQQETQYF